This T cell receptor beta chain was sequenced during a study of control samples from healthy donors and cancer patients. The method was immunoSEQ multiplex PCR; TCRdb's version includes in-frame clones alone and lacks a portion of them. The sample lists about 49,000 clones, 80% to 90% seen once, with 2.8% in the top ten. The CDR3 totals 14 residues. Germline CDR1 reads SGHRS; CDR2 reads YFSETQ. V gave up 0 bases and J gave up 4 bases, with 11 bases separating them. Sequenced: PBMCs. This receptor was taken from a woman aged 45-60 years with lung cancer. V is TRBV5-1 and J is TRBJ2-7; D is uncertain. CDR3 sequence (DNA): TGCGCCAGCAGCTTGGATGTGAGAAGTTACGAGCAGTACTTC. It codes for CASSLDVRSYEQYF.